This TCR beta chain emerged from a study of cytomegalovirus exposure and HLA in healthy donors. In regard to this clone: Its antigen is undetermined.

Using immunoSEQ multiplex PCR, the repertoire was profiled, and TCRdb retains in-frame clones only, with some absent. The sample gives about 120,000 clones, approximately 88% of which show up once; around 2% is in the top ten. General study results and limits: Reports credit the classifier with highly specific, highly sensitive diagnosis of cytomegalovirus status. Investigators reported 164 TCR beta chains as tied to cytomegalovirus.

Germline loops: CDR1 SGDLS, CDR2 YYNGEE. J lost 0 bases, V lost 0 bases, and 4 bases had no gene match. The CDR3 extends over 16 amino acids. The sequence came from a man younger than 30 in good health and CMV-seronegative. Sequenced sample: PBMCs. The chain couples TRBV9 to TRBJ2-3; 7 positions match TRBD2. CDR3 region: CASSVGASGSTDTQYF. CDR3 in DNA: TGTGCCAGCAGCGTAGGGGCTAGCGGTAGCACAGATACGCAGTATTTT.